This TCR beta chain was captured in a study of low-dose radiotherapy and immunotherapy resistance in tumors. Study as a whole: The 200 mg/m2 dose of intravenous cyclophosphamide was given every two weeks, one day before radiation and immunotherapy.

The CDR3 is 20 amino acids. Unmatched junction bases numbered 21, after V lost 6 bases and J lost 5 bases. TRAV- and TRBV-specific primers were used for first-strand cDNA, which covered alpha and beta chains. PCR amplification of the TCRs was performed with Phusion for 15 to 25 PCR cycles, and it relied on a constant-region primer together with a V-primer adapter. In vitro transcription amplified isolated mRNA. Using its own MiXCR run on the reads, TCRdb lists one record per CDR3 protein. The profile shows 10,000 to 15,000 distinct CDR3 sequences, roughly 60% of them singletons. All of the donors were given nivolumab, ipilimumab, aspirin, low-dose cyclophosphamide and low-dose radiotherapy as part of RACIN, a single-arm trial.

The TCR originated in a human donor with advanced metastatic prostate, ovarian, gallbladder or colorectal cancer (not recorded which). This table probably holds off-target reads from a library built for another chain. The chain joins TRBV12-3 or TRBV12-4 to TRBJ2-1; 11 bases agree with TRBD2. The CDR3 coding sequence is TGTGCCAGCAGCCGCCGTCCCGCCTTTCTTGGGACTAGCGGCGACAATGAGCAGTTCTTC. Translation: CASSRRPAFLGTSGDNEQFF.